This paragraph covers one T cell receptor beta chain sequence. This record belongs to a study of blood T cell repertoires in COVID-19. Across the study: Sample material is recorded as cDNA or gDNA derived from T cells, B-cell-depleted T cells, or PBMCs.

Profiled with immunoSEQ multiplex PCR; TCRdb holds only in-frame clones, not every one. The sample lists fewer than 100,000 clones, over 70% occurring once. Germline CDR1 reads SGHTA; CDR2 reads FQGTGA. After removal of 1 base from V and 5 bases from J, the junction contained 4 bases not matched to a gene. This CDR3 has 15 amino acids. The TCR was taken from a man between 65 and 79 years old with acute or convalescent COVID-19. This chain links TRBV7-3 with TRBJ2-1; 8 nucleotides line up with TRBD2. Sequenced material: peripheral blood. The CDR3 reads CASSLSGTSHNEQFF. The CDR3 bases are TGTGCCAGCAGCTTAAGCGGGACTAGTCACAATGAGCAGTTCTTC.